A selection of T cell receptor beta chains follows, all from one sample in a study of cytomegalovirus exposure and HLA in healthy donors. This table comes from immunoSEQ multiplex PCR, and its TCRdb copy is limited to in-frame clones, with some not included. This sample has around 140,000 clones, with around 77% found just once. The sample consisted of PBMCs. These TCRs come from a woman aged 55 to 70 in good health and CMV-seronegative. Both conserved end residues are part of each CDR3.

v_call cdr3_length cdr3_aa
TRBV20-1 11 CSARRSVEAFF
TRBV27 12 CARNRGNSPLHF
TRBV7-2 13 CASSRTRSGELFF
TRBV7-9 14 CASSLEIGGDGYTF
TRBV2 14 CASSGGLAYNEQFF
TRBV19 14 CASSPGQPNEKLFF
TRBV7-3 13 CASSLDTAYEQYF
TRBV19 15 CAGSPQGVDNQPQHF
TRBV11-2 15 CASSLDQIQGRPQHF
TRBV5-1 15 CASSLVGLSYNEQFF
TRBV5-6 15 CASSFGTQANYGYTF
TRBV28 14 CASMRDRVFHEQFF
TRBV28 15 CASSRRDRGSSTQYF
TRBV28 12 CASHSPNYGYTF
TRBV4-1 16 CASSQEAHVENQPQHF
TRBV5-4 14 CASSLGTSSYEQYF
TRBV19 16 CASSPTSGPSYNEQFF
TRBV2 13 CASMGQTSYGYTF
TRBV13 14 CASSSLAGVETQYF
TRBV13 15 CASSLPAKGGNEQFF
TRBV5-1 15 CASSPLASGYNEQFF
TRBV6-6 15 CASSYGQASGNTIYF
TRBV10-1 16 CASSESRTSGANLLTF
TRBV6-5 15 CASTPTDRGYTEAFF
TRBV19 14 CASLSAQGYREAFF
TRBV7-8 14 CASSLEDSNTEAFF
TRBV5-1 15 CASSFTTENTGELFF
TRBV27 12 CAARDSEYEQYF
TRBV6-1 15 CASSEGQLLGNTIYF
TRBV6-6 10 CASSSEATFF
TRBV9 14 CASSVDRGRDTQYF
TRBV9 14 CASSVHEGRTEAFF
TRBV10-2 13 CASASSYNSPLHF
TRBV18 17 CASSPARSGGNTGELFF
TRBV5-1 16 CASSLEGQGTSYEQYF
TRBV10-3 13 CAGSREGAYEQYF
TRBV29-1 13 CSVDEGDSYEQYF
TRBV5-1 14 CASSIAGGEETQYF
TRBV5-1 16 CASSLEVGRVADTQYF
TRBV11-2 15 CASRLLAGGYNEQFF
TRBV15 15 CATSRPTSGGDEQYF
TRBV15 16 CATSRPRQGLNEKLFF
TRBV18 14 CASSRLGQEDEQYF
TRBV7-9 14 CASSLVAGAYEQYF
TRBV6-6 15 CASRELAGVRNTQYF
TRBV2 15 CASSAERGTTDTQYF
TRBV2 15 CASSVTSSYNSPLHF
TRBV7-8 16 CASSSDSGLSSYEQYF
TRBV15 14 CATSRDSREETQYF
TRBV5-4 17 CASSPPSGSYSYNEQFF
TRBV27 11 CASISGETQYF
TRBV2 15 CASSVGGGATDTQYF
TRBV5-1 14 CASRQAGANLEQYF
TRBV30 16 CAWRRQGVLPNYGYTF